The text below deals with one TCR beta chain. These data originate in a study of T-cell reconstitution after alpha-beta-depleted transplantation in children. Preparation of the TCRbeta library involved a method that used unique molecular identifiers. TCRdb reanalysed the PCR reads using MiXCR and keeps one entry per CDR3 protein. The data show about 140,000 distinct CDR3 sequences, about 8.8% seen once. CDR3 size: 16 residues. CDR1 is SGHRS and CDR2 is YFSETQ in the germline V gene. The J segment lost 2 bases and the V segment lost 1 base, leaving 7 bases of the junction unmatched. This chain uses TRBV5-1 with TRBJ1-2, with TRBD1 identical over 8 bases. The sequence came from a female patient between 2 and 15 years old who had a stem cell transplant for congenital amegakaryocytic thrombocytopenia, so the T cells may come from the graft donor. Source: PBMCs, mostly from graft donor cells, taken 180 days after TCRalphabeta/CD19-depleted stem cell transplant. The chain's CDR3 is CASSLSGDRRNYGYTF. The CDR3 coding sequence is TGCGCCAGCAGCTTGTCTGGGGACAGGAGGAACTATGGCTACACCTTC.